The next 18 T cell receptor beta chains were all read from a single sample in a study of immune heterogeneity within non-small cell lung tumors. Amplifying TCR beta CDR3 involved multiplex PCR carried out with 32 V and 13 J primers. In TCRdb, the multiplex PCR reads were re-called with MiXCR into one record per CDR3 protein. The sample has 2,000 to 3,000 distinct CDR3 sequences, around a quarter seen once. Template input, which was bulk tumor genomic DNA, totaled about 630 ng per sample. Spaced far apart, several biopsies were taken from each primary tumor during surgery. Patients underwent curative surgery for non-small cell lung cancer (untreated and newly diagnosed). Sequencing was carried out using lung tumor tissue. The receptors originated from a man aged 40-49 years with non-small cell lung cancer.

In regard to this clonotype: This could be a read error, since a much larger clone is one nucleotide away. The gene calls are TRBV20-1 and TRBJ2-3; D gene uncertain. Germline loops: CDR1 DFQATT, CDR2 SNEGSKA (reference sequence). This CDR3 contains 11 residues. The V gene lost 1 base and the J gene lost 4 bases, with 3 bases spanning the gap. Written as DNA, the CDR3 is TGCAGTGCTAGAGTCGCAGATACGCAGTATTTT. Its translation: CSARVADTQYF.

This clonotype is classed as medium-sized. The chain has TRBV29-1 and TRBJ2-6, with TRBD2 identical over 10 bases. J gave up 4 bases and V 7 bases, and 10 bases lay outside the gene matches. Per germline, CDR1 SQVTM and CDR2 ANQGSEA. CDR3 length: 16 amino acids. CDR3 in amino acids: CSAQIAGGSGANVLTF. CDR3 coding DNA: TGCAGCGCGCAAATAGCGGGGGGATCAGGGGCCAACGTCCTGACTTTC.

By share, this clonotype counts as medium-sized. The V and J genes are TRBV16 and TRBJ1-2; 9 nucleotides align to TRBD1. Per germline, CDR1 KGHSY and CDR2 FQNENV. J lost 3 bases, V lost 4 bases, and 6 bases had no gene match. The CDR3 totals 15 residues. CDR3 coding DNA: TGTGCCAGCAGCCCTAATTGGACAGGGGACTATGGCTACACCTTC. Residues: CASSPNWTGDYGYTF.

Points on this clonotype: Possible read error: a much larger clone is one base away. CDR3 amino acids: CASSSGQGVSETQYF. The CDR3 nucleotides read TGCGCCAGCAGCTCGGGACAGGGAGTTTCGGAGACCCAGTACTTC. The chain uses TRBV5-1 and TRBJ2-5; 9 bases agree with TRBD1. CDR1 and CDR2 from the germline V gene are SGHRS and YFSETQ. The V segment lost 3 bases and the J segment 5 bases; nucleotides outside the gene matches: 8. CDR3 length equals 15 residues.

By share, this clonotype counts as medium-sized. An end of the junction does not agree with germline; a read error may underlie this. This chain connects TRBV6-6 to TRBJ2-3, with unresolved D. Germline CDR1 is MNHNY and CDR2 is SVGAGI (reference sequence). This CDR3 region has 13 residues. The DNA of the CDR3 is TGTGCCAGTAGTTACTCCGGGACAGATACGCAGTATTTT. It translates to CASSYSGTDTQYF.

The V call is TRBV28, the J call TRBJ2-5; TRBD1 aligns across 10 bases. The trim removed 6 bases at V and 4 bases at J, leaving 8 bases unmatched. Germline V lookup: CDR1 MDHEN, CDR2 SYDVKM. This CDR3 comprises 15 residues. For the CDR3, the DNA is TGTGCCAGCAGACTTCCGGACAGGGGGTCAGAGACCCAGTACTTC. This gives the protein CASRLPDRGSETQYF.

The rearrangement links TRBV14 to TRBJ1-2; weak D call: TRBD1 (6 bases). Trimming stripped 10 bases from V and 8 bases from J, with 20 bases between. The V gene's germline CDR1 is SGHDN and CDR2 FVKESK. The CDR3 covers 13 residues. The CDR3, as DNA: TGTGCCAACAGTCAGGCCTATGGGGGCGGCTACACCTTC. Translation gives CANSQAYGGGYTF.

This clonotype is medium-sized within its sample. The CDR3 DNA reads TGTGCCAGCAGTTTTTCCCGGACGAGTGTTGATGGCTACACCTTC. Translating it yields CASSFSRTSVDGYTF. The chain recombines TRBV12-3 or TRBV12-4 with TRBJ1-2; no reliable D call. This CDR3 contains 15 residues. V gave up 3 bases and J gave up 6 bases, with 17 bases separating them.

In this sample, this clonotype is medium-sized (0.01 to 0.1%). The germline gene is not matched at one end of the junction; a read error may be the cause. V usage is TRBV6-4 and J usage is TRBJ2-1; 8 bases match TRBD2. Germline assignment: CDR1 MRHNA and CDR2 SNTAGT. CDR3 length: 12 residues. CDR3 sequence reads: CASRGGGGPPVF. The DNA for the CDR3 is TGTGCCAGCAGGGGCGGCGGGGGGCCACCTGTCTTC.

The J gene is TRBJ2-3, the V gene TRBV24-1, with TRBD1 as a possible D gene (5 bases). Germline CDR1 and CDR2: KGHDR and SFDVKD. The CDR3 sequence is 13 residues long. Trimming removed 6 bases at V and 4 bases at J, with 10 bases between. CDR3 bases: TGTGCCACCAGTTTCAGGGCGGCAGATACGCAGTATTTT. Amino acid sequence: CATSFRAADTQYF.

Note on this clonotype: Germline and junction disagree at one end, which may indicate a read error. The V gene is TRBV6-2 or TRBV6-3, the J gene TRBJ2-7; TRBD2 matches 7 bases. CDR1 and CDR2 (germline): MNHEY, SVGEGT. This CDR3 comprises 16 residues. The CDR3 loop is CTSILTGGINSYEQYF. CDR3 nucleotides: TGTACCAGCATTCTAACCGGGGGGATCAACTCCTATGAGCAGTACTTC.

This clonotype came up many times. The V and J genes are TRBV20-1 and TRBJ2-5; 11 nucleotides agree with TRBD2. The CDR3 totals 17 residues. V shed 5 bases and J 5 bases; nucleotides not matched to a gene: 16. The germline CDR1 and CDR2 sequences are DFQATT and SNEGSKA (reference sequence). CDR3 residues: CSAPGPLLAGESETQYF. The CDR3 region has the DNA TGCAGTGCTCCCGGCCCCCTACTAGCGGGAGAGAGCGAGACCCAGTACTTC.

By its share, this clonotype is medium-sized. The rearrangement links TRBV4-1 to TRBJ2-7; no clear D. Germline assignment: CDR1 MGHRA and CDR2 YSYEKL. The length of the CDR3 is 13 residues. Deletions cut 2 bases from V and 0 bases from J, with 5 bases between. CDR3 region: CASSQLSSYEQYF. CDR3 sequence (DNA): TGCGCCAGCAGCCAACTTAGCTCCTACGAGCAGTACTTC.

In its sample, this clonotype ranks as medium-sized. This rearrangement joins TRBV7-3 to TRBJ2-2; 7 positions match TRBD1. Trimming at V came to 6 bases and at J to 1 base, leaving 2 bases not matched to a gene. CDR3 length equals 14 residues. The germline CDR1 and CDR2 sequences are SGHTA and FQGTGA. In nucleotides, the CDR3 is TGTGCCAGCAGTCGGACAGGGAACACCGGGGAGCTGTTTTTT. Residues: CASSRTGNTGELFF.

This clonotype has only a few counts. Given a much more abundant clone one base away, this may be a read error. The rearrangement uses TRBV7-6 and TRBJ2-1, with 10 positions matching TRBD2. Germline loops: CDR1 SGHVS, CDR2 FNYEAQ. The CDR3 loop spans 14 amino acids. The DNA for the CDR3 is TGTGCCAACAGCCCTTCTCCTAGCGGGAGTGAGCAGTTCTTC. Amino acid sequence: CANSPSPSGSEQFF. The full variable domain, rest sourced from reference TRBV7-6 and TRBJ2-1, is GAGVSQSPRYKVTKRGQDVALRCDPISGHVSLYWYRQALGQGPEFLTYFNYEAQQDKSGLPNDRFSAERPEGSISTLTIQRTEQRDSAMYRCANSPSPSGSEQFFGPGTRLTVL.

The CDR3 protein is CASSQEGANTEAFF. Written as DNA, the CDR3 is TGTGCCAGCAGCCAAGAGGGGGCTAACACTGAAGCTTTCTTT. V usage is TRBV14 and J usage is TRBJ1-1, with D maybe TRBD1 (6 bases). This CDR3 comprises 14 residues. Trimming took 0 bases from V and 2 from J, leaving 7 bases between them. Per germline, CDR1 SGHDN and CDR2 FVKESK.

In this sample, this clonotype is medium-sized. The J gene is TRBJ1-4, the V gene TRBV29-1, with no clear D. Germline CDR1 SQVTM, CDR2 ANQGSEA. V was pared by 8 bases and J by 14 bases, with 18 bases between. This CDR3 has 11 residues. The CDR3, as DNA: TGCAGCTGTGACGGCAGACCACGGCTGTTTTTT. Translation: CSCDGRPRLFF.

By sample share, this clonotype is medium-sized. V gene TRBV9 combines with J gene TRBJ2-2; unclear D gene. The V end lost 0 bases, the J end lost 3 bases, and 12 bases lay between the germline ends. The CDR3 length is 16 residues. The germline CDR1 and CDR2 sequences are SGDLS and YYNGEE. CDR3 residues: CASSVDFPGYTGELFF. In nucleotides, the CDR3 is TGTGCCAGCAGCGTAGATTTCCCCGGGTACACCGGGGAGCTGTTTTTT.